A selection of T cell receptor delta chains follows, all from one sample in a study of Vδ1+ human thymocytes. TCRdb re-identified clones in the multiplex PCR reads via CATT. The repertoire includes 70,000 to 90,000 delta-chain clones, roughly a third of them detected once, and over 0.2% sits in the top ten. The sequenced sample consisted of Vdelta1+ gamma-delta thymocytes from the thymus. These receptors were collected from a boy under three years old who had congenital heart surgery. Each CDR3 is given with its conserved first and last residue. Fields, in order: D gene, V gene, clone size, J gene, CDR3 protein, CDR3 DNA. A D gene is named only where the DNA matches it firmly. Part of the rows lack a size; the others show once, few, many or a class for expanded clones.

-,TRDV1,-,TRDJ1,CALDRNPHIRYTDKLIF,TGTGCTCTTGATCGGAACCCCCACATACGGTACACCGATAAACTCATCTTT
-,TRDV1,-,TRDJ1,CALGELFDTDKLIF,TGTGCTCTTGGGGAACTTTTCGATACCGATAAACTCATCTTT
TRDD3,TRDV2,-,TRDJ1,CACDPLGLGGYAYTDKLIF,TGTGCCTGTGATCCCCTCGGACTGGGGGGATACGCGTACACCGATAAACTCATCTTT
TRDD3,TRDV1,few,TRDJ1,CALGEQFRPTKRGGRDTDKLIF,TGTGCTCTTGGGGAACAGTTCCGGCCTACGAAGCGTGGGGGACGCGACACCGATAAACTCATCTTT
TRDD3,TRDV2,many,TRDJ1,CACDTWGIADKLIF,TGTGCCTGTGACACCTGGGGGATAGCCGATAAACTCATCTTT
-,TRDV1,-,TRDJ1,CALGVIDKLIF,TGTGCTCTTGGGGTGATTGATAAACTCATCTTT
TRDD3,TRDV1,once,TRDJ1,CALGEPHHSYWGIPVGKLIF,TGTGCTCTTGGGGAGCCCCACCACTCTTACTGGGGGATACCGGTAGGTAAACTCATCTTT
TRDD3,TRDV1,few,TRDJ1,CALGIPTIVRGIQNSYTDKLIF,TGTGCTCTTGGGATACCTACCATCGTCCGGGGGATACAAAACTCGTACACCGATAAACTCATCTTT
TRDD3,TRDV1,-,TRDJ1,CALGGGPGIRPGLIF,TGTGCTCTTGGGGGGGGACCCGGGATACGTCCGGGACTCATCTTT
TRDD3,TRDV1,few,TRDJ1,CALGADTTRQHASYVNWGIRSPLYTDKLIF,TGTGCTCTTGGGGCCGACACTACGCGCCAACATGCCTCCTACGTGAACTGGGGGATACGATCCCCGCTTTACACCGATAAACTCATCTTT
-,TRDV1,-,TRDJ1,CALGELGRMPKADKLIF,TGTGCTCTTGGGGAACTAGGCCGCATGCCAAAAGCCGATAAACTCATCTTT
-,TRDV1,-,TRDJ1,CALGGLSYGTPPYTDKLIF,TGTGCTCTTGGGGGCCTCTCCTACGGGACGCCTCCGTACACCGATAAACTCATCTTT
TRDD3,TRDV1,few,TRDJ1,CALGELDYWGVTYTDKLIF,TGTGCTCTTGGGGAACTAGACTACTGGGGGGTAACCTACACCGATAAACTCATCTTT
-,TRDV1,-,TRDJ1,CALGERGLHGDPEAGKLIF,TGTGCTCTTGGGGAAAGGGGGCTTCACGGGGACCCTGAGGCCGGTAAACTCATCTTT
-,TRDV1,few,TRDJ1,CALGRGVETDKLIF,TGTGCTCTTGGACGAGGAGTGGAAACCGATAAACTCATCTTT
TRDD2,TRDV1,few,TRDJ1,CALGARPSYFGGTADKLIF,TGTGCTCTTGGGGCCCGGCCTTCCTACTTCGGGGGAACGGCCGATAAACTCATCTTT
-,TRDV2,-,TRDJ1,CARDIDGLFSDKLIF,TGTGCCCGTGACATCGATGGGCTGTTCTCCGATAAACTCATCTTT
-,TRDV1,-,TRDJ1,CALGECSKGVRVNTDKLIF,TGTGCTCTTGGGGAATGCTCTAAGGGAGTACGAGTTAACACCGATAAACTCATCTTT
-,TRDV1,few,TRDJ1,CALGERSISRRSYTSDKLIF,TGTGCTCTTGGGGAACGATCTATTTCTAGGCGGTCGTATACGTCCGATAAACTCATCTTT
TRDD2,TRDV1,few,TRDJ1,CALGEPGLPRLGDWETDKLIF,TGTGCTCTTGGGGAACCCGGCCTTCCTAGACTCGGGGATTGGGAAACCGATAAACTCATCTTT
TRDD3,TRDV1,-,TRDJ2,CALGDGSSYNELGDTIFRTAQLFF,TGTGCTCTTGGGGATGGCTCGTCCTACAATGAACTGGGGGATACCATCTTTCGGACAGCACAACTCTTCTTT
TRDD3,TRDV1,-,TRDJ1,CALGEKSTLPFYWGGFYTDKLIF,TGTGCTCTTGGGGAAAAAAGTACCTTACCATTCTACTGGGGCGGGTTTTACACCGATAAACTCATCTTT
TRDD3,TRDV1,few,TRDJ1,CALGNRLAWGPTDKLIF,TGTGCTCTTGGGAACCGGTTAGCCTGGGGGCCCACCGATAAACTCATCTTT
TRDD3,TRDV1,-,TRDJ1,CALGESPILGDTLYTDKLIF,TGTGCTCTTGGGGAATCTCCCATACTGGGGGATACCCTGTACACCGATAAACTCATCTTT
TRDD3,TRDV2,-,TRDJ2,CACDTGSIQPYWGKYWTAQLFF,TGTGCCTGTGACACCGGGTCTATACAGCCGTACTGGGGGAAGTACTGGACAGCACAACTCTTCTTT
TRDD3,TRDV1,-,TRDJ1,CALGAFSAGLGDPLYTDKLIF,TGTGCTCTTGGGGCCTTTAGCGCCGGGCTGGGGGATCCACTGTACACCGATAAACTCATCTTT
-,TRDV1,few,TRDJ1,CALGGTLVNPSGDHGTYTDKLIF,TGTGCTCTTGGGGGAACCCTTGTGAACCCTTCTGGGGACCACGGGACTTACACCGATAAACTCATCTTT
TRDD3,TRDV1,-,TRDJ1,CALGGLSYRDTGYTDKLIF,TGTGCTCTTGGGGGCCTTAGCTATCGGGATACGGGGTACACCGATAAACTCATCTTT
TRDD3,TRDV1,-,TRDJ1,CALGDTYRTGGYLCKLIF,TGTGCTCTTGGGGACACTTACCGGACTGGGGGATACCTCTGTAAACTCATCTTT
-,TRDV1,-,TRDJ1,CALGELEEHPCTGILRLADKLIF,TGTGCTCTTGGGGAACTAGAGGAGCACCCCTGTACTGGGATCTTGAGACTTGCCGATAAACTCATCTTT
-,TRDV1,few,TRDJ1,CALGETSSNKLIF,TGTGCTCTTGGGGAAACTTCATCGAATAAACTCATCTTT
TRDD3,TRDV1,few,TRDJ1,CALGEISPVLGDTDKLIF,TGTGCTCTTGGGGAAATATCCCCCGTACTGGGGGATACCGATAAACTCATCTTT
TRDD3,TRDV1,-,TRDJ1,CALGESPFLISFTGGLYTDKLIF,TGTGCTCTTGGGGAATCCCCATTCCTAATTTCCTTTACTGGGGGCCTGTACACCGATAAACTCATCTTT
TRDD3,TRDV1,-,TRDJ1,CALGEPFFNPGDRLLELIF,TGTGCTCTTGGGGAACCCTTCTTCAACCCGGGGGATCGACTGCTCGAACTCATCTTT
-,TRDV1,-,TRDJ1,CALGNPLARRGATDKLIF,TGTGCTCTTGGGAACCCCTTAGCTAGACGGGGGGCCACCGATAAACTCATCTTT
TRDD3,TRDV1,-,TRDJ1,CALGERSRRVRTGGPYTDKLIF,TGTGCTCTTGGGGAACGGTCGCGGCGCGTGCGTACTGGGGGACCTTACACCGATAAACTCATCTTT
TRDD3,TRDV1,-,TRDJ1,CALGERTGGLYTDKLIF,TGTGCTCTTGGGGAAAGGACTGGGGGACTGTACACCGATAAACTCATCTTT
-,TRDV1,few,TRDJ1,CALGECPGLKNKLIF,TGTGCTCTTGGGGAATGTCCCGGACTGAAGAATAAACTCATCTTT
-,TRDV1,few,TRDJ1,CALGERTKFPTRVKLIF,TGTGCTCTTGGGGAACGCACTAAGTTTCCGACGCGTGTTAAACTCATCTTT
-,TRDV1,-,TRDJ1,CALGELRPFWAEEGTDKLIF,TGTGCTCTTGGGGAACTGCGGCCCTTTTGGGCCGAGGAGGGGACCGATAAACTCATCTTT
TRDD2,TRDV1,-,TRDJ1,CALGEPFLQLASTDKLIF,TGTGCTCTTGGGGAACCGTTCCTACAACTGGCATCCACCGATAAACTCATCTTT
TRDD3,TRDV1,-,TRDJ1,CALGERTVLGDATLTDKLIF,TGTGCTCTTGGGGAACGTACCGTACTGGGGGATGCAACCCTTACCGATAAACTCATCTTT
-,TRDV1,-,TRDJ1,CALGVPYGLGFYTDKLIF,TGTGCTCTTGGGGTCCCATACGGTCTGGGGTTTTACACCGATAAACTCATCTTT
-,TRDV1,-,TRDJ1,CALGGPPGRDKLIF,TGTGCTCTTGGGGGTCCTCCTGGTAGGGATAAACTCATCTTT